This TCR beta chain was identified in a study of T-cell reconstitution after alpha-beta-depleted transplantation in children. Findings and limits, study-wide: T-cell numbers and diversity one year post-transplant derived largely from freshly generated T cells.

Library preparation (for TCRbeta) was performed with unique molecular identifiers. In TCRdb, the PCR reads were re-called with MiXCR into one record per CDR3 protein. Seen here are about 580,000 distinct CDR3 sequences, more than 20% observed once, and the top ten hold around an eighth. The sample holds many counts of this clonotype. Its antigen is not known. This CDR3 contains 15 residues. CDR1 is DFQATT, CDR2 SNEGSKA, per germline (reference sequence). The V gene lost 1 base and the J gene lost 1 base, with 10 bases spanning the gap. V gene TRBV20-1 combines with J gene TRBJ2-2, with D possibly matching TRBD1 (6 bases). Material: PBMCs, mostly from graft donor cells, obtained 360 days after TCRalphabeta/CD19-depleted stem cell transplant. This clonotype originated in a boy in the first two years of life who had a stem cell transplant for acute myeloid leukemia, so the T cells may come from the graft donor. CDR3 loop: CSARGSTGNTGELFF. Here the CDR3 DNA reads TGCAGTGCTAGAGGTTCGACAGGGAACACCGGGGAGCTGTTTTTT.